The clone carrying this T cell receptor (beta chain) was counted between two and nine times. This CDR3 has 16 residues. Germline assignment: CDR1 SGHVS and CDR2 FNYEAQ. The J segment lost 1 base and the V segment lost 2 bases, leaving 3 bases of the junction unmatched. This specimen comes from a study of T cell changes during pregnancy in multiple sclerosis. Clones were sequenced by immunoSEQ multiplex PCR, and TCRdb holds only the in-frame ones, with some missing. The sample lists about 40,000 clones, 88% occurring once. The sample consisted of peripheral blood, taken in the first trimester of pregnancy. V is TRBV7-6 and J is TRBJ1-1; 11 bases are a match to TRBD1. This clonotype was sampled from a female donor in good health, enrolled as a control in a pregnancy study. CDR3: CASSLLGQGGNTEAFF. For the CDR3, the DNA is TGTGCCAGCAGCTTATTGGGACAGGGGGGGAACACTGAAGCTTTCTTT.